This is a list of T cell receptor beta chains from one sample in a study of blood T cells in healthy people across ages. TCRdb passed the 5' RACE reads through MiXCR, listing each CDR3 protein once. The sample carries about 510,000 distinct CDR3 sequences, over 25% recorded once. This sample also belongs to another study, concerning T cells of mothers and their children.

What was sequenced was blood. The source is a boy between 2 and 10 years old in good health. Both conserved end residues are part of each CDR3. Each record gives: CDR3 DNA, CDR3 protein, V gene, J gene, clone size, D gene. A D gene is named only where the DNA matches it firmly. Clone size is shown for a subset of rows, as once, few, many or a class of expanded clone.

CDR3 DNA: TGCGCCAGCAGCTTGTTAGGGGGCCAGTCCACAGATACGCAGTATTTT; CDR3 protein: CASSLLGGQSTDTQYF; V gene: TRBV5-1; J gene: TRBJ2-3; clone size: NA; D gene: TRBD1
CDR3 DNA: TGCAGCGTTCCAATTGTTGAAAAACTGTTTTTT; CDR3 protein: CSVPIVEKLFF; V gene: TRBV29-1; J gene: TRBJ1-4; clone size: NA; D gene: NA
CDR3 DNA: TGCAGTGCTAGCGGGAGGGCCGACAATGAGCAGTTCTTC; CDR3 protein: CSASGRADNEQFF; V gene: TRBV20-1; J gene: TRBJ2-1; clone size: many; D gene: TRBD2
CDR3 DNA: TGCAGTGCTAGAGCGGTCAGGGGCGGCGGGGAGCTGTTTTTT; CDR3 protein: CSARAVRGGGELFF; V gene: TRBV20-1; J gene: TRBJ2-2; clone size: NA; D gene: NA
CDR3 DNA: TGCGCCAGCAGCTGGCCCGGGACAGATGAGCAGTTCTTC; CDR3 protein: CASSWPGTDEQFF; V gene: TRBV5-1; J gene: TRBJ2-1; clone size: many; D gene: TRBD1
CDR3 DNA: TGCAGTGCTCCCCAACGGACTAGTGGGGGGGAGCAGTTCTTC; CDR3 protein: CSAPQRTSGGEQFF; V gene: TRBV20-1; J gene: TRBJ2-1; clone size: NA; D gene: TRBD2
CDR3 DNA: TGTGCCAGCAGTTACTTCTTGCGGGGGAGACAAGAGACCCAGTACTTC; CDR3 protein: CASSYFLRGRQETQYF; V gene: TRBV28; J gene: TRBJ2-5; clone size: NA; D gene: TRBD2
CDR3 DNA: TGCGCCAGCAGCCAAGATTGGTCCCCTCCGGCTAGCGGGAGAAATGAGCAGTTCTTC; CDR3 protein: CASSQDWSPPASGRNEQFF; V gene: TRBV4-1; J gene: TRBJ2-1; clone size: NA; D gene: TRBD2
CDR3 DNA: TGTGCCAGCACAAGTGGGCGGGGCTTCTACGAGCAGTACTTC; CDR3 protein: CASTSGRGFYEQYF; V gene: TRBV6-5; J gene: TRBJ2-7; clone size: few; D gene: NA
CDR3 DNA: TGTGCCAGCAGTTACTGGACTTACGCAGAATTCCAAGAGACCCAGTACTTC; CDR3 protein: CASSYWTYAEFQETQYF; V gene: TRBV6-2/TRBV6-3; J gene: TRBJ2-5; clone size: NA; D gene: NA
CDR3 DNA: TGTGCCAGCAGTTCCCGGGCATCCTTGGACCTAGCCAAAAACATTCAGTACTTC; CDR3 protein: CASSSRASLDLAKNIQYF; V gene: TRBV11-2; J gene: TRBJ2-4; clone size: few; D gene: NA
CDR3 DNA: TGTGCCAGCAGTGGGGGCAGGGAGACCCTTGAAGCTTTCTTT; CDR3 protein: CASSGGRETLEAFF; V gene: TRBV2; J gene: TRBJ1-1; clone size: NA; D gene: NA
CDR3 DNA: TGTGCCAGCAGTGAAGGGGGCAGTGCCTGGGAGACCCAGTACTTC; CDR3 protein: CASSEGGSAWETQYF; V gene: TRBV6-1; J gene: TRBJ2-5; clone size: few; D gene: NA
CDR3 DNA: TGTGCCAGCAGTCCACAGGGGGCGGCCCAAGAGACCCAGTACTTC; CDR3 protein: CASSPQGAAQETQYF; V gene: TRBV2; J gene: TRBJ2-5; clone size: NA; D gene: TRBD1
CDR3 DNA: TGTGCCAGTAGTATGACGGACCGTTGGGCTGAAAAACTGTTTTTT; CDR3 protein: CASSMTDRWAEKLFF; V gene: TRBV19; J gene: TRBJ1-4; clone size: NA; D gene: NA
CDR3 DNA: TGTGCCAGCAGCTCCCCGGGACAGGGACACGAGCTGTACTTC; CDR3 protein: CASSSPGQGHELYF; V gene: TRBV7-2; J gene: TRBJ2-7; clone size: NA; D gene: TRBD1
CDR3 DNA: TGCAGCGACTTAAGCGGGAGCACTGTTTACGAGCAGTACTTC; CDR3 protein: CSDLSGSTVYEQYF; V gene: TRBV29-1; J gene: TRBJ2-7; clone size: NA; D gene: TRBD2
CDR3 DNA: TGTGCCAGCAGTCATGACAGAATGGACTATGGCTACACCTTC; CDR3 protein: CASSHDRMDYGYTF; V gene: TRBV6-1; J gene: TRBJ1-2; clone size: NA; D gene: NA
CDR3 DNA: TGTGCCAGCAGACGGGGGGGCTACTACGAGCAGTACTTC; CDR3 protein: CASRRGGYYEQYF; V gene: TRBV13; J gene: TRBJ2-7; clone size: NA; D gene: TRBD2
CDR3 DNA: TGTGCCAGCAGCCAGCAGACAGGGCTCCCCCTCCACTTT; CDR3 protein: CASSQQTGLPLHF; V gene: TRBV3-1; J gene: TRBJ1-6; clone size: NA; D gene: TRBD1
CDR3 DNA: TGTGCCAGCAGTGATCCCAGGTCCCCTCTTAGCACAGATACGCAGTATTTT; CDR3 protein: CASSDPRSPLSTDTQYF; V gene: TRBV25-1; J gene: TRBJ2-3; clone size: NA; D gene: NA
CDR3 DNA: TGTGCCAGCAGCTCGACAGGGGATAGCACAGATACGCAGTATTTT; CDR3 protein: CASSSTGDSTDTQYF; V gene: TRBV7-9; J gene: TRBJ2-3; clone size: NA; D gene: TRBD1
CDR3 DNA: TGTGCCAGCGGTCCCCGCAGGACATCAGATACGCAGTATTTT; CDR3 protein: CASGPRRTSDTQYF; V gene: TRBV27; J gene: TRBJ2-3; clone size: NA; D gene: NA
CDR3 DNA: TGTGCCAGCAGGACAGGGTCCGATTACTACGAGCAGTACTTC; CDR3 protein: CASRTGSDYYEQYF; V gene: TRBV12-3/TRBV12-4; J gene: TRBJ2-7; clone size: NA; D gene: TRBD1
CDR3 DNA: TGTGCCAGCAGCTTAGCAGGACTAGCGGGGGGGCTAAGCGGCGGTGAGCAGTTCTTC; CDR3 protein: CASSLAGLAGGLSGGEQFF; V gene: TRBV7-6; J gene: TRBJ2-1; clone size: few; D gene: TRBD2